This T cell receptor (beta chain) was recovered during a study of T cell changes during pregnancy in multiple sclerosis. The germline CDR1 and CDR2 sequences are MNHNS and SASEGT. The V and J ends lost 2 bases and 2 bases, in that order; junction bases with no gene match: 6. This CDR3 is built from 16 residues. TCRdb keeps only in-frame clones here, not all; method: immunoSEQ multiplex PCR. The data show 65,000 to 75,000 clones, 92% seen once. Material: peripheral blood, obtained after pregnancy. The TCR was taken from a female donor in good health, enrolled as a control in a pregnancy study. This chain connects TRBV6-1 to TRBJ1-3, with TRBD1 matching over 7 bases. The CDR3 reads CASSEKAGGTGNTIYF. For the CDR3, the DNA is TGTGCCAGCAGTGAAAAAGCAGGGGGGACTGGAAACACCATATATTTT.